The entry below gives a single T cell receptor beta chain sequence along with its context. The record originates from a study of early T cells in non-severe SARS-CoV-2 infection. Via MiXCR, TCRdb re-called the 5' RACE reads, giving one row per CDR3 protein. The sample has approximately 63,000 distinct CDR3 sequences, about 6% seen once. V dropped 5 bases and J dropped 8; count of bases not matched to a gene: 7. From germline, CDR1 is SGHVS and CDR2 FNYEAQ. The CDR3 runs to 14 residues. Sequenced here: whole blood, sampled at baseline. The TCR sequence derives from an adult who was a healthcare worker with PCR-confirmed SARS-CoV-2 infection or an uninfected control (not recorded which). The rearrangement joins TRBV7-6 to TRBJ2-3, with 10 bases aligning to TRBD2. The DNA for the CDR3 is TGTGCCAGCAGCCCCATCGGACTAGCGGCTACGCAGTATTTT. The encoded protein is CASSPIGLAATQYF.